A selection of T cell receptor beta chains follows, all from one sample in a study of T-cell memory formation after mild COVID-19. Using its own MiXCR run on the 5' RACE reads, TCRdb lists one record per CDR3 protein. The table includes almost 250,000 distinct CDR3 sequences, 15% detected once. The sample comprised PBMCs or a T cell subset sorted from them (not recorded which). The origin of the receptors is an adult woman who had mild COVID-19 (a few samples of this study predate the infection). Cell type and time point are not known. Each CDR3 is given with its conserved first and last residue. The order of the fields is V gene, CDR3 length, D gene, J gene, clone size, CDR3 DNA, CDR3 protein. The D gene is left open where the match is weak. Size is stated for part of the rows, as once, few or many counts, or as a class when the clone is expanded.

>TRBV7-6|13|.|TRBJ2-3|few
TGTGCCAGCAGCTACACTAGCACAGATACGCAGTATTTT
CASSYTSTDTQYF
>TRBV7-3|14|.|TRBJ1-1|.
TGTGCCAGCAGCTTAACAGGGCTGGGGGCTGAAGCTTTCTTT
CASSLTGLGAEAFF
>TRBV12-3/TRBV12-4|15|.|TRBJ1-3|few
TGTGCCAGCAGTTTCTACCTCTTGGAGGGAAACACCATATATTTT
CASSFYLLEGNTIYF
>TRBV9|16|.|TRBJ2-1|few
TGTGCCAGCAGCGTAGAGGTGCGGGGACCGAACAATGAGCAGTTCTTC
CASSVEVRGPNNEQFF
>TRBV4-1|13|.|TRBJ2-1|few
TGCGCCAGCAGCCTCCCCGGGGGGCCTGGCCGGTTCTTC
CASSLPGGPGRFF
>TRBV7-9|14|.|TRBJ2-7|few
TGTGCCAGCAGCCTACCGGTCGGGACTGACGAGCAGTACTTC
CASSLPVGTDEQYF
>TRBV3-1|14|.|TRBJ2-5|few
TGTGCCAGCAGCCAAGATACCACCCAAGAGACCCAGTACTTC
CASSQDTTQETQYF
>TRBV30|13|TRBD2|TRBJ2-7|.
TGTGCCTGGGGGGACTATCTGAGGTACGAGCAGTACTTC
CAWGDYLRYEQYF
>TRBV7-7|14|TRBD1|TRBJ2-5|.
TGTGCCAGCAGCACAGGACAGGGCGGCGAGACCCAGTACTTC
CASSTGQGGETQYF
>TRBV4-2|17|TRBD2|TRBJ2-3|.
TGTGCCAGCAGCCATGAAACTAGCGGGAGTTCCACAGATACGCAGTATTTT
CASSHETSGSSTDTQYF
>TRBV12-3/TRBV12-4|14|.|TRBJ1-5|.
TGTGCCAGCAGTTTGGCACAGGGTTATCAGCCCCAGCATTTT
CASSLAQGYQPQHF
>TRBV12-3/TRBV12-4|18|.|TRBJ2-3|many
TGTGCCAGCAGTTTAAATTCCGGGCGGATATCTAGCACAGATACGCAGTATTTT
CASSLNSGRISSTDTQYF
>TRBV5-5|15|TRBD2|TRBJ2-1|.
TGTGCCAGCAACGAGCGGGAGCGAACCTACAATGAGCAGTTCTTC
CASNERERTYNEQFF
>TRBV9|14|TRBD1|TRBJ1-6|many
TGTGCCAGCAGCACCGGGACAGTAAATTCACCCCTCCACTTT
CASSTGTVNSPLHF
>TRBV7-3|13|TRBD2|TRBJ2-7|.
TGTGCCAGCAGCTTAGGGACTAACTACGAGCAGTACTTC
CASSLGTNYEQYF
>TRBV3-1|16|.|TRBJ2-1|.
TGTGCCAGCAGCCGAGGGTGGGGGCCACGTTACAATGAGCAGTTCTTC
CASSRGWGPRYNEQFF
>TRBV11-1|13|.|TRBJ2-7|few
TGTGCCAGCAGCTCCCAAGATGCGGGGGAGCAGTACTTC
CASSSQDAGEQYF
>TRBV7-2|14|TRBD1|TRBJ2-1|many
TGTGCCAGCAGCTTGGACAGGTACACCACTGAGCAGTTCTTC
CASSLDRYTTEQFF
>TRBV20-1|14|.|TRBJ2-5|.
TGCAGTGCAGGCGGAATGCGGCGGCAAGAGACCCAGTACTTC
CSAGGMRRQETQYF
>TRBV7-7|15|TRBD1|TRBJ2-5|.
TGTGCTAGCAGCTTAGGGTGGACAGGGAGAGAGACCCAGTACTTC
CASSLGWTGRETQYF
>TRBV7-6|14|.|TRBJ2-5|.
TGTGCCAGCAGCCTAGGACTGCCATGGGAGACCCAGTACTTC
CASSLGLPWETQYF
>TRBV25-1|15|.|TRBJ1-1|.
TGTGCCAGCAGTAAGAATACCGCCGGGAGCACTGAAGCTTTCTTT
CASSKNTAGSTEAFF
>TRBV9|14|.|TRBJ1-6|.
TGTGCCAGCAGCATAGGACCCGTCAATTCACCCCTCCACTTT
CASSIGPVNSPLHF
>TRBV6-5|15|TRBD1|TRBJ1-1|.
TGTGCCAGCAACCCGGGGACAGGGCAAGGCACTGAAGCTTTCTTT
CASNPGTGQGTEAFF
>TRBV5-1|13|.|TRBJ2-7|many
TGCGCCAGCAGCTTGGAAGACAGCTACGAGCAGTACTTC
CASSLEDSYEQYF
>TRBV15|16|TRBD2|TRBJ2-1|few
TGTGCCACCAGCAGAGGAGGGACTAGCGGAAACAATGAGCAGTTCTTC
CATSRGGTSGNNEQFF
>TRBV5-6|14|.|TRBJ1-1|many
TGTGCCAGCAGCTTATATTACGTACACACTGAAGCTTTCTTT
CASSLYYVHTEAFF
>TRBV5-7|12|TRBD2|TRBJ2-3|.
TGTGCCGGGACTAGCGGACAAGATACGCAGTATTTT
CAGTSGQDTQYF
>TRBV25-1|13|.|TRBJ2-1|.
TGTGCCAGCAGTGAATATCAGCGCGGTGAGCAGTTCTTC
CASSEYQRGEQFF
>TRBV9|16|.|TRBJ2-1|few
TGTGCCAGCAGCGTAGACGGGAGTAAGTTCGACAATGAGCAGTTCTTC
CASSVDGSKFDNEQFF
>TRBV5-5|12|.|TRBJ1-2|.
TGTGCCAGCAGCTTGGAGGGAGTAGGCTACACCTTC
CASSLEGVGYTF
>TRBV30|14|TRBD2|TRBJ2-1|.
TGTGCCTGGAGTGTTTCCGGCGGGGGACGTGAGCAGTTCTTC
CAWSVSGGGREQFF
>TRBV5-4|14|.|TRBJ2-3|.
TGTGCCAGCAGCTTCATTGAGGACACAGATACGCAGTATTTT
CASSFIEDTDTQYF
>TRBV7-2|14|.|TRBJ2-7|.
TGTGCCAGCAGCTTAGTAGCAGGGTACAACGAGCAGTACTTC
CASSLVAGYNEQYF
>TRBV3-1|12|.|TRBJ1-2|.
TGTGCCAGCAGCCAACTACCCTGGAGCTACACCTTC
CASSQLPWSYTF
>TRBV5-1|14|TRBD2|TRBJ2-1|few
TGCGCCAGCAGCTTGGTCGGGAGGAACAATGAGCAGTTCTTC
CASSLVGRNNEQFF